Listed here are 8 T cell receptor beta chains from one sample, sequenced in a study of blood T cell repertoires in COVID-19. Produced via immunoSEQ multiplex PCR; TCRdb's table is partial and in-frame only. The data contain about 290,000 clones, around 90% of them seen just once; the ten biggest clones take up 0.85% to 1%. Sequenced input: peripheral blood. These receptors originate from a woman in her thirties or forties who had recovered from COVID-19.

This clone occurred many times. The rearrangement links TRBV5-6 to TRBJ1-3; D is possibly TRBD1 (6 bases). V gave up 3 bases and J gave up 0 bases, with 19 bases separating them. This CDR3 has 18 residues. Germline CDR1 is SGHDT and CDR2 is YYEEEE. In DNA form, the CDR3 reads TGTGCCAGCAGCTCCTTATTCAATCAGGGGTACTCTGGAAACACCATATATTTT. Protein sequence: CASSSLFNQGYSGNTIYF.

The chain is built from TRBV9 and TRBJ2-3, with 14 bases lining up with TRBD2. Unmatched junction bases numbered 6, after V lost 3 bases and J lost 0 bases. From germline, CDR1 is SGDLS and CDR2 YYNGEE. The CDR3 is 18 residues long. The chain's CDR3 is CASSAGLAGDSSTDTQYF. The CDR3 nucleotides are TGTGCCAGCAGCGCGGGACTAGCGGGGGATTCTAGCACAGATACGCAGTATTTT.

This clone was observed once. This rearrangement joins TRBV19 to TRBJ2-3, with D possibly matching TRBD1 (6 bases). Germline values: CDR1 LNHDA, CDR2 SQIVND (reference sequence). This CDR3 is 14 amino acids long. Trimming left V 4 bases short and J 2 bases short, with 10 bases between. The CDR3 protein is CASSNGQYTDTQYF. The CDR3, as DNA: TGTGCCAGTAGTAATGGACAGTACACAGATACGCAGTATTTT.

The V gene is TRBV7-2, the J gene TRBJ2-1; the D gene is possibly TRBD1 (5 bases). With 2 bases removed from V and 7 bases from J, the gap between germline ends came to 9 bases. The CDR3 has 13 amino acids. Germline V gene data show CDR1 as SGHTA and CDR2 as FQGNSA. CDR3 sequence reads: CASSLNAGNEQFF. CDR3 DNA: TGTGCCAGCAGCTTAAACGCAGGGAATGAGCAGTTCTTC.

CDR3 residues: CAWEGQGGFEQYF. CDR3 nucleotides: TGTGCCTGGGAGGGACAGGGAGGGTTCGAGCAGTACTTC. The chain links TRBV30 to TRBJ2-7; 9 positions match TRBD1. CDR1 and CDR2 from the germline V gene are GTSNPN and SVGIG (reference sequence). The CDR3 consists of 13 residues. With V trimmed by 5 bases and J by 6 bases, 8 bases remained unmatched.

The V and J genes are TRBV5-1 and TRBJ2-2; tentatively, D is TRBD2 (6 bases). This CDR3 has 14 amino acids. V gave up 2 bases and J gave up 3 bases, with 8 bases separating them. Germline V lookup: CDR1 SGHRS, CDR2 YFSETQ. This chain's CDR3 is CASSFSGDTGELFF. CDR3 nucleotide sequence: TGCGCCAGCAGCTTTAGCGGCGACACCGGGGAGCTGTTTTTT.

This chain joins TRBV6-8 and TRBJ1-4; unclear D gene. Germline-derived CDR1 and CDR2 are MNHGY and SAAAGT. Trimming stripped 2 bases from V and 6 bases from J, with 7 bases between. The CDR3 totals 13 residues. The CDR3 protein is CASSYRGDEKLFF. The DNA of the CDR3 is TGTGCCAGCAGTTACCGCGGTGATGAAAAACTGTTTTTT.

This clone was detected only once. The chain couples TRBV5-4 to TRBJ2-2, with 9 bases identical to TRBD1. The CDR3 has 14 residues. Germline V gene data show CDR1 as SGHNT and CDR2 as YYREEE (reference sequence). The V and J ends lost 3 bases and 7 bases, in that order; junction bases with no gene match: 4. This CDR3 reads CASSSTGGGGELFF. CDR3 nucleotide sequence: TGTGCCAGCAGCTCGACAGGGGGTGGCGGGGAGCTGTTTTTT.